These T cell receptor beta chains were read from a single sample in a study of shared clonotypes between healthy human individuals. Assay: immunoSEQ multiplex PCR; the TCRdb copy retains only in-frame clones and omits some. The data hold 1 million to 1.2 million clones, with approximately 75% observed a single time. The sample taken for sequencing was memory CD4+ T cells from PBMCs. The origin of the receptors is a man between 18 and 29 years old in good health. Some clones in this sample may be carry-over from other donors' samples. The conserved cysteine and the conserved F or W are not part of the CDR3 here. Size tells how often a clone was seen (once, few, many) or the class of an expanded clone, and some rows leave it out.

J: TRBJ2-5; size: .; V: TRBV28; CDR3: ASSRRLAGGPRGETQY
J: TRBJ1-1; size: few; V: TRBV7-9; CDR3: ASSLVLGNTEAF
J: TRBJ1-5; size: .; V: TRBV7-7; CDR3: ASSSDLGQPQH
J: TRBJ1-1; size: .; V: TRBV27; CDR3: ASSLRPNTEAF
J: TRBJ2-4; size: .; V: TRBV18; CDR3: ASSQTASGRNIQY
J: TRBJ1-2; size: .; V: TRBV28; CDR3: ASSPQTTPNYGYT
J: TRBJ2-2; size: .; V: TRBV7-3; CDR3: ASSLGLGMANTGELF
J: TRBJ2-5; size: .; V: TRBV11-2; CDR3: ASSTDGTSGRVLY
J: TRBJ2-7; size: once; V: TRBV30; CDR3: AWTQGGSYDEQY
J: TRBJ2-7; size: .; V: TRBV5-1; CDR3: ASTPLAGTAGDEQY
J: TRBJ2-2; size: .; V: TRBV7-9; CDR3: ASSPTRDGELF
J: TRBJ2-5; size: few; V: TRBV6-5; CDR3: ASSYSGTPGETQY
J: TRBJ1-1; size: .; V: TRBV6-5; CDR3: ASSSGQGTATVEAF
J: TRBJ1-3; size: few; V: TRBV7-9; CDR3: ASSLVVNTIY
J: TRBJ2-2; size: many; V: TRBV7-2; CDR3: ASSLALAGGRNTGELF
J: TRBJ1-5; size: .; V: TRBV5-5; CDR3: ASSPVYGSGQPQH
J: TRBJ2-5; size: .; V: TRBV6-1; CDR3: ASSGTGLQETQY
J: TRBJ2-1; size: .; V: TRBV7-9; CDR3: ASSLHGGPVNEQF
J: TRBJ1-1; size: few; V: TRBV18; CDR3: ASSPPDRVATEAF
J: TRBJ2-7; size: .; V: TRBV7-2; CDR3: ASSWTGDEQY
J: TRBJ2-1; size: .; V: TRBV5-4; CDR3: ASSVRNEQF
J: TRBJ2-1; size: .; V: TRBV2; CDR3: ASLGPRNEQF
J: TRBJ2-1; size: .; V: TRBV5-1; CDR3: ASSFIVNRQRTYNEQF
J: TRBJ2-7; size: .; V: TRBV4-3; CDR3: ASSLRTGPYEQY
J: TRBJ2-7; size: .; V: TRBV28; CDR3: ASSPPPTGGIYEQY
J: TRBJ2-5; size: .; V: TRBV28; CDR3: ASSVTGTGQETQY
J: TRBJ2-1; size: .; V: TRBV6-6; CDR3: ASRVLTGSYNEQF
J: TRBJ1-5; size: once; V: TRBV6-5; CDR3: ASRGQGSNQPQH
J: TRBJ2-3; size: .; V: TRBV20-1; CDR3: RGRDTQY
J: TRBJ1-2; size: few; V: TRBV1; CDR3: TRTLLLGYT
J: TRBJ2-7; size: .; V: TRBV9; CDR3: ASSVDPGQGPYEQY
J: TRBJ1-1; size: .; V: TRBV7-8; CDR3: ASSFQRGNTEAF
J: TRBJ2-5; size: .; V: TRBV5-1; CDR3: ASSLDSRETQY
J: TRBJ2-3; size: .; V: TRBV7-9; CDR3: ASSRRTTADTQY
J: TRBJ2-1; size: few; V: TRBV28; CDR3: ASSFGKGGRGNEQF
J: TRBJ1-5; size: few; V: TRBV5-1; CDR3: ASSLQPNQPQH
J: TRBJ1-3; size: .; V: TRBV7-3; CDR3: ASSLTPGTSGNTIY
J: TRBJ2-1; size: .; V: TRBV4-3; CDR3: ASSQRDRSSYNEQF
J: TRBJ2-1; size: .; V: TRBV7-9; CDR3: ASSLGLVDYNEQF